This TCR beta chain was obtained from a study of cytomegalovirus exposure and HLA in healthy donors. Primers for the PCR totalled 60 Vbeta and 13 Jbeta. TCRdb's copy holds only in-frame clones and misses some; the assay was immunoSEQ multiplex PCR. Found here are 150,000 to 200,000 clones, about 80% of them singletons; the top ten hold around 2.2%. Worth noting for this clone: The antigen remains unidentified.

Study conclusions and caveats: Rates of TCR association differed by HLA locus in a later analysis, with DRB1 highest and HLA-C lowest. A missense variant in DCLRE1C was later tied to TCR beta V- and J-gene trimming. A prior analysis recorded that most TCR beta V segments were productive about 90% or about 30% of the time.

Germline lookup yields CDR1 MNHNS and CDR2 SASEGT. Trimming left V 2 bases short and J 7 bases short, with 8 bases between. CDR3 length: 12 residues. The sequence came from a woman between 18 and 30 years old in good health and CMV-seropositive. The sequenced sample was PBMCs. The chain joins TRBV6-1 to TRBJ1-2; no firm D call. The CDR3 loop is CASSESSVGYTF. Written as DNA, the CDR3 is TGTGCCAGCAGTGAATCCAGTGTTGGCTACACCTTC.